This record covers a single T cell receptor (beta chain). Its antigen is unknown. This sample was included in a study of human T cells and chemical hapten exposure. Study results and limitations: Healthy individuals' immune responses may differ from those of donors, who had alopecia.

Each CDR3 protein gets one entry after TCRdb re-called the RACE reads with MiXCR. Of 360,000 or so distinct CDR3 sequences in the sample, more than 5% were seen once. The time point: patch test 2, 6 weeks after DPC sensitization. As to treatment: therapeutic diphenylcyclopropenone sensitization with weekly scalp DPC. Alopecia patients deemed DPC-suitable, aged 18 to 70, excluding pregnancy. After removal of 0 bases from V and 0 bases from J, the junction contained 11 bases not matched to a gene. CDR1 is LGHNA, CDR2 YNFKEQ, per germline. This CDR3 region has 20 residues. Source: whole blood, taken in connection with sensitization to the hapten diphenylcyclopropenone (DPC). The receptor's source is a young woman with alopecia areata. Some clones in this sample may be carry-over from other donors' samples. The rearrangement uses TRBV4-2 and TRBJ1-4; 9 bases are shared with TRBD1. CDR3 coding DNA: TGTGCCAGCAGCCAAGATCAGATCCGGGACAGGGCTGCAACTAATGAAAAACTGTTTTTT. This encodes CASSQDQIRDRAATNEKLFF.